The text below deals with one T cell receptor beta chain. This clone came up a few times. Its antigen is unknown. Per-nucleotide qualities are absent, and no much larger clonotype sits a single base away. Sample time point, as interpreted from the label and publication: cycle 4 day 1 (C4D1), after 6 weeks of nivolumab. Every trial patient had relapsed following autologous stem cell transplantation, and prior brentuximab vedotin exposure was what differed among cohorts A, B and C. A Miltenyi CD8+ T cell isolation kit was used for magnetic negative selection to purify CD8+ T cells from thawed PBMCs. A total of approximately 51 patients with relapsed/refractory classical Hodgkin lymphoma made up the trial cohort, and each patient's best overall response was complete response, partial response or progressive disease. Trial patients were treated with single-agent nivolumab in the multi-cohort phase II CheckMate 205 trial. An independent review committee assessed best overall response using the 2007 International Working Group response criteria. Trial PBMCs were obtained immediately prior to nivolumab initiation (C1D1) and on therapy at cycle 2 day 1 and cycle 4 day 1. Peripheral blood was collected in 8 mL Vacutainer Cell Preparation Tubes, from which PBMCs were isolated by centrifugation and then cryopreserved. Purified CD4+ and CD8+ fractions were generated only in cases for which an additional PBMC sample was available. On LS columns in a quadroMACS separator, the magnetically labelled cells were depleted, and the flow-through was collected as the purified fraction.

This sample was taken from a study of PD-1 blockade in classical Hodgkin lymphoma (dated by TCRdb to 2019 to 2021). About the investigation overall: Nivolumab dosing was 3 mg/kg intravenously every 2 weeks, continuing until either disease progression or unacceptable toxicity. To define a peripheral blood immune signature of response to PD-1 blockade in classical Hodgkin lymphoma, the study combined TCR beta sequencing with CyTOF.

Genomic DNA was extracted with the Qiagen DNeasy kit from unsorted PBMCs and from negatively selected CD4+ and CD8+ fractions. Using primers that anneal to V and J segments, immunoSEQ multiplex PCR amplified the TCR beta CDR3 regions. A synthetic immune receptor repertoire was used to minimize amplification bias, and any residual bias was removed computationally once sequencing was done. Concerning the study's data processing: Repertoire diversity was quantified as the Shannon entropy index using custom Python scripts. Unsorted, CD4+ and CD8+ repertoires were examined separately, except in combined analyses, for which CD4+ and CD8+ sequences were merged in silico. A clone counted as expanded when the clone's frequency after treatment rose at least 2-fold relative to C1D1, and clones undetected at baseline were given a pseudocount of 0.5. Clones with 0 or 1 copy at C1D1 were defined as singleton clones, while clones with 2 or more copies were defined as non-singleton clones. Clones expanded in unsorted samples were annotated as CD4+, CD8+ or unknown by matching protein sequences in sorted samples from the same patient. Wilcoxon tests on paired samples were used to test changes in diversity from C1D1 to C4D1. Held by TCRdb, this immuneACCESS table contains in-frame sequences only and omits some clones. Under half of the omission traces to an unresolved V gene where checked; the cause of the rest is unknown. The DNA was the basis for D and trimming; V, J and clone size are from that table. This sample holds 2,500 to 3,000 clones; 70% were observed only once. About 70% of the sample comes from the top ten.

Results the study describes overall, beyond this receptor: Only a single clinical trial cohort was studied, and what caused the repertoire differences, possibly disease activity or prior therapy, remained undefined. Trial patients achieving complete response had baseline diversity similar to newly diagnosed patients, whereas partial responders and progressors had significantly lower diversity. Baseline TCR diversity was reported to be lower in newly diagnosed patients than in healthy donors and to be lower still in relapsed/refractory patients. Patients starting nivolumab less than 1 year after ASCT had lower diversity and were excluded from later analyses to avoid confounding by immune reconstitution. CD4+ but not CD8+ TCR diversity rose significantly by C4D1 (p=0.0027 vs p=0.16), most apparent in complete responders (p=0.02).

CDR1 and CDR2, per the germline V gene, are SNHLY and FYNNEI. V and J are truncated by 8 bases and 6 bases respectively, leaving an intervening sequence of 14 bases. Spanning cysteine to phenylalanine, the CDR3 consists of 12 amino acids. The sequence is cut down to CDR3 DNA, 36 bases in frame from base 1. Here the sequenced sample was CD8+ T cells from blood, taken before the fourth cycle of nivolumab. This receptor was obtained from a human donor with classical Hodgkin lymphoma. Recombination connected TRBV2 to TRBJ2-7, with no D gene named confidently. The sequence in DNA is TGTGCCAGCTCAGGATTCGAAGTCGAGCAGTACTTC. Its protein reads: CASSGFEVEQYF.